The 2 T cell receptor beta chains presented below share a single source sample, sequenced in a study of technical replicates of blood from a handful of donors. Only in-frame clones appear in the TCRdb table, and some are missing; sequencing was by immunoSEQ multiplex PCR. The sample yields roughly 65,000 clones, approximately 83% seen once. Sequenced material: PBMCs. The receptors originated from a human donor in good health. Some clones in this sample may be carry-over from other donors' samples.

This clone was counted only a few times. The CDR3: CASRESVSNQPQHF. The CDR3 nucleotides read TGTGCCAGCAGGGAGAGCGTTAGCAATCAGCCCCAGCATTTT. The V call is TRBV2, the J call TRBJ1-5; unclear D gene. CDR3 length: 14 residues. Trimming stripped 6 bases from V and 0 bases from J, with 9 bases between. Germline CDR1 SNHLY, CDR2 FYNNEI.

The chain recombines TRBV18 with TRBJ1-1; D is ambiguous. The germline V gene encodes CDR1 KGHSH and CDR2 LQKENI. The CDR3 totals 16 residues. The V end lost 2 bases, the J end lost 0 bases, and 13 bases lay between the germline ends. CDR3 DNA: TGTGCCAGCTCACCATCATCGGTCATCTTGAACACTGAAGCTTTCTTT. Encoded protein: CASSPSSVILNTEAFF.